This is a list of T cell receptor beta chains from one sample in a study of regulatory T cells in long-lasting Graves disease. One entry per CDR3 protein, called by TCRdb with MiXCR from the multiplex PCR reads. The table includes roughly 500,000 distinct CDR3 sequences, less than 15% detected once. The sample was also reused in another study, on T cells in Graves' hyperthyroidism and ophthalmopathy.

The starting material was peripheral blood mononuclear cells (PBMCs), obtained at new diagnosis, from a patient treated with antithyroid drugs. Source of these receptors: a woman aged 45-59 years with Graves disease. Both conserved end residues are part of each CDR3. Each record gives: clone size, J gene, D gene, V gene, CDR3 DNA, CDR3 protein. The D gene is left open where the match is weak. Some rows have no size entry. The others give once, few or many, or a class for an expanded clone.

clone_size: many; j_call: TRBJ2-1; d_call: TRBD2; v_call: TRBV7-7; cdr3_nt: TGTGCCAGCAGCTTAGGGGCGGGAGGGCTCGATGAGCAGTTCTTC; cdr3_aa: CASSLGAGGLDEQFF
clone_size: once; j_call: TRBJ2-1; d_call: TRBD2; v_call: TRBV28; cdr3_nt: TGTGCCAGCAGGCCTTGGACTAGCGGGAGAATTCGCAATGAGCAGTTCTTC; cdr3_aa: CASRPWTSGRIRNEQFF
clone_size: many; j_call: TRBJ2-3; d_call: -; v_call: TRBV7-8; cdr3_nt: TGTGCCAGCAGCTTAGTTGGAGCGCTAGATACGCAGTATTTT; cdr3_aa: CASSLVGALDTQYF
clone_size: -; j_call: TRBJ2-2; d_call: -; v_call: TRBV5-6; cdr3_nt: TGTGCCAGCAGCTTATCTCCGATAGCCGGGGAGCTGTTTTTT; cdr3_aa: CASSLSPIAGELFF
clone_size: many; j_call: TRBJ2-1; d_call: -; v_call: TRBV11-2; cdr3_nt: TGTGCCAGCAGCTACAGGGTCGATGAGCAGTTCTTC; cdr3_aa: CASSYRVDEQFF
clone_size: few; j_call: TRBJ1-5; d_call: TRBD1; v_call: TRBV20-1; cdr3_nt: TGCAGTGTAGACAGGGGGTCTGATCAGCCCCAGCATTTT; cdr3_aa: CSVDRGSDQPQHF
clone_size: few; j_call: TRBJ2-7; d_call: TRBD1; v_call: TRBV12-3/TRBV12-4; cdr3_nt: TGTGCCAGCAATACCCGGGACAGGGTACGCGAGCAGTACTTC; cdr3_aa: CASNTRDRVREQYF
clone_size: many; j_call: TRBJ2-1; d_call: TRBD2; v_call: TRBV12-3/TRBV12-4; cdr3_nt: TGTGCCAGCAGTTTCTGGGGGACTAGCGGGAGAGTCCATGAGCAGTTCTTC; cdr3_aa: CASSFWGTSGRVHEQFF
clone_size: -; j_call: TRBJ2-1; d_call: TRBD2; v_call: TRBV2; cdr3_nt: TGTGCCAGCAGTGTTGAACTAGCGGGAGTGGATGAGCAGTTCTTC; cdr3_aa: CASSVELAGVDEQFF
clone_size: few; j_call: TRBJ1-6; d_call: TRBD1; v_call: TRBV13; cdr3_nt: TGTGCCAGCAGCCTATTCGGACAGGATGACAATTCACCCCTCCACTTT; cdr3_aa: CASSLFGQDDNSPLHF
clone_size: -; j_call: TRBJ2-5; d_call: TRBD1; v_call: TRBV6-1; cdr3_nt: TGTGCCAGCACTACCCACCGGGACAGGGTTACCGAGACCCAGTACTTC; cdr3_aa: CASTTHRDRVTETQYF
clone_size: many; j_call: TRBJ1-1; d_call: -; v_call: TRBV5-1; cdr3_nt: TGCGCCAGCAGCTTGACAGGGAGGAACACTGAAGCTTTCTTT; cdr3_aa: CASSLTGRNTEAFF
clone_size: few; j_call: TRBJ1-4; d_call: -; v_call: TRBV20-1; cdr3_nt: TGCAGTGGTAGAGGGGCCGCAACTAATGAAAAACTGTTTTTT; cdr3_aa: CSGRGAATNEKLFF
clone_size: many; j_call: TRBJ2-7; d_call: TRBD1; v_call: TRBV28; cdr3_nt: TGTGCCAGCAGTCACGACAGGGAGTTATACGAGCAGTACTTC; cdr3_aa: CASSHDRELYEQYF
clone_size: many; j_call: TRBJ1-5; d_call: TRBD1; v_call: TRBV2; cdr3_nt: TGTGCCAGCAGCGACAGGGTTAGCAATCAGCCCCAGCATTTT; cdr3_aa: CASSDRVSNQPQHF
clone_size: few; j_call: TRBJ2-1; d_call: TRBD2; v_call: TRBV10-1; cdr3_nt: TGCGCCAGCAGTGACAGTCCCGGGACTAGCGGGAGCGGGTATGAGCAGTTCTTC; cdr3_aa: CASSDSPGTSGSGYEQFF
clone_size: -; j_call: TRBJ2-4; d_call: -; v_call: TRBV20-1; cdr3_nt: TGCAGTGCTAGAGCGTGGACTGCTGCCAAAAACATTCAGTACTTC; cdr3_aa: CSARAWTAAKNIQYF
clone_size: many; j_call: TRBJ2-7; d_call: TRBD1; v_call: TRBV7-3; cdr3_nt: TGTGCCAGCAGTCACAGACAGGGCGCCAACGAGCAGTACTTC; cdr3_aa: CASSHRQGANEQYF
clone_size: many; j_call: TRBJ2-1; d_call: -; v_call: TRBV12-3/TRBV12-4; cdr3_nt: TGTGCCAGCAGTTTAGCGGGTAGCCCGGGGAATGAGCAGTTCTTC; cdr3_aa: CASSLAGSPGNEQFF
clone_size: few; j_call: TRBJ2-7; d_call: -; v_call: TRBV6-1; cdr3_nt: TGTGCCAGCAGAGAACAGGTGGATAGACACGAGCAGTACTTC; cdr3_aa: CASREQVDRHEQYF
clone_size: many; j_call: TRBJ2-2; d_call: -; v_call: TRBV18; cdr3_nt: TGTGCCAGTCAACAGCCGAACACCGGGGAGCTGTTTTTT; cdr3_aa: CASQQPNTGELFF
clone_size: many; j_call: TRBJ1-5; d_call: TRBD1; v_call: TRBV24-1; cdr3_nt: TGTGCCACCAGTGATACAGGGGGCATCGGCAATCAGCCCCAGCATTTT; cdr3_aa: CATSDTGGIGNQPQHF
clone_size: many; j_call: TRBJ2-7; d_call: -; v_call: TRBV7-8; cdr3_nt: TGTGCCAGCAGTCAACCGGGACGGTTTTCCTACGAGCAGTACTTC; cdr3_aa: CASSQPGRFSYEQYF
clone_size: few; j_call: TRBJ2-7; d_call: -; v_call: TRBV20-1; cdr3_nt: TGCAGTGCTAGAGAAGTAAGGGTAAGCTCCTACGAGCAGTACTTC; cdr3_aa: CSAREVRVSSYEQYF
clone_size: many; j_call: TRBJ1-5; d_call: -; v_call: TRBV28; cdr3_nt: TGTGCCAGCAGTAGTATGACATTTTATAGCAATCAGCCCCAGCATTTT; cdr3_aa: CASSSMTFYSNQPQHF
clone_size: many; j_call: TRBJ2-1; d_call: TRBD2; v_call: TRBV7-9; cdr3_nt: TGTGCCAGCAGCCCGGAGCTAGCGGGCGGGCTCGATGAGCAGTTCTTC; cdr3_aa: CASSPELAGGLDEQFF
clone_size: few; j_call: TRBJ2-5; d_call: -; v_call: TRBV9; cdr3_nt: TGTGCCAGCAGCAGAGGTTTCAGGAATTCACAAGAGACCCAGTACTTC; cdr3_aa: CASSRGFRNSQETQYF
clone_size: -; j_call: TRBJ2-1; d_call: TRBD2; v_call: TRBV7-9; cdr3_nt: TGTGCCAGCATTGGGGGGCTAGCGGGAGTATTCTCGGTCTTCAATGAGCAGTTCTTC; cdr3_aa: CASIGGLAGVFSVFNEQFF
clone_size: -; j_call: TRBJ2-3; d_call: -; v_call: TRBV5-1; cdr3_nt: TGCGCCAGCAGCTTAGCAGGGATTCTGACAGATACGCAGTATTTT; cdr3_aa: CASSLAGILTDTQYF
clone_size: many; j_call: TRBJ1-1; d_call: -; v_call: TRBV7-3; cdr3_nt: TGTGCCAGCAGTGGGTCCAACACTGGTGAAGCTTTCTTT; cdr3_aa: CASSGSNTGEAFF
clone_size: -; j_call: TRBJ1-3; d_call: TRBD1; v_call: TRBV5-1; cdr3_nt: TGCGCCAGCAGCTTACGTGGACAGGATTCAAACACCATATATTTT; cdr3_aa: CASSLRGQDSNTIYF
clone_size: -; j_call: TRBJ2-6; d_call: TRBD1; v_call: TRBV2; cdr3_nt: TGTGCCAGCAGGGTGACAGGGGCTGGGGCCAACGTCCTGACTTTC; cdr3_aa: CASRVTGAGANVLTF
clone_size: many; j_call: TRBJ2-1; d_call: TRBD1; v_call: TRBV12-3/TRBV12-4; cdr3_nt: TGTGCCAGCCAGGGGGAGAAATCCTACAATGAGCAGTTCTTC; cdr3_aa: CASQGEKSYNEQFF
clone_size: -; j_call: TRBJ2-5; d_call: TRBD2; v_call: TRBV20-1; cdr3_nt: TGCAGTGGGAGCGGGAGTGCGGAGACCCAGTACTTC; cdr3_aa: CSGSGSAETQYF
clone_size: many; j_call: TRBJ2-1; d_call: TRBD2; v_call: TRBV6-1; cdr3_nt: TGTGCCAGCAGTGAAATGGGACTAGCGGGAGTGCGGTACAATGAGCAGTTCTTC; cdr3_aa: CASSEMGLAGVRYNEQFF
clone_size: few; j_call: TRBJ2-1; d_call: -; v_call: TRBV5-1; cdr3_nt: TGCGCCAGCAGCTTGGAGGCCCGGGGCGAGCAGTTCTTC; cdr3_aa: CASSLEARGEQFF
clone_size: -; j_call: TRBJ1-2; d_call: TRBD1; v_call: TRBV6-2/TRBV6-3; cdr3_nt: TGTGCCAGCAGTTTCCGGGACAGGGGGCCCGCAACCCTCTATGGCTACACCTTC; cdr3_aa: CASSFRDRGPATLYGYTF
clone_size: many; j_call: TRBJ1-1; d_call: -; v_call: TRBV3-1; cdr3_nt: TGTGCCAGCAGCCAGTGGGGGAACTCGGGCACTGAAGCTTTCTTT; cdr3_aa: CASSQWGNSGTEAFF
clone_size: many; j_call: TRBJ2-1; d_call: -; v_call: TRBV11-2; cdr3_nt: TGTGCCAGCAGCTTACTTGCAGGACGGGGCAATGAGCAGTTCTTC; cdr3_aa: CASSLLAGRGNEQFF
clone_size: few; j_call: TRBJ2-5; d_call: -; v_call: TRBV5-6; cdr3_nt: TGTGCCAGCAGCTTGCCCCCGACAGCCGCGGGGGAGACCCAGTACTTC; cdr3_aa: CASSLPPTAAGETQYF